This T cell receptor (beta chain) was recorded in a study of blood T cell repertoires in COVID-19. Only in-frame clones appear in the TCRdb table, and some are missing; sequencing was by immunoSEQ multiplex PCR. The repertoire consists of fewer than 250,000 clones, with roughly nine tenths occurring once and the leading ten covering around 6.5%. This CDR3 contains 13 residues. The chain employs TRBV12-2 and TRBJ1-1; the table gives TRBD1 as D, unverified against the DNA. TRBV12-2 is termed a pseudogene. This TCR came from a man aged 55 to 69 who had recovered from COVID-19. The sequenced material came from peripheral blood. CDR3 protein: CASRLAQFSEAFF. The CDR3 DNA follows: TGTGCAAGTCGCTTAGCACAATTTTCTGAAGCTTTCTTT.